This T cell receptor (beta chain) derives from a study of T cells in Graves' hyperthyroidism and ophthalmopathy. Study conclusions and caveats: Within blood appeared most thyroid clonotypes that had expanded above 0.001.

Across 18 months, stable Graves' hyperthyroidism was marked by no progression to ophthalmopathy. Hyperthyroidism in the patients, aged 18 to 65, was newly diagnosed and under 2 months in duration. PBMCs were collected from a roughly 10 ml volume of fresh peripheral blood. Comments on this clonotype: Antigen specificity is unknown.

Authors of the study amplified TCR beta CDR3 regions from RNA transcripts. The HTBI primer set drove a first-round RT-PCR of the TCR CDR3. Each CDR3 protein gets one entry after TCRdb re-called the multiplex PCR reads with MiXCR. The sample lists 500,000 to 550,000 distinct CDR3 sequences; less than 25% were seen once. The length of the CDR3 is 15 residues. Trimming removed 6 bases from V and 10 bases from J; junction bases left unmatched: 10. The germline V gene has CDR1 SGHAT and CDR2 FQDESV (reference sequence). This sequence originates from a man aged 18 to 30 with Graves' hyperthyroidism. The chain couples TRBV11-1 to TRBJ2-1; TRBD1 aligns across 12 bases. Sequenced sample: blood. The CDR3 is CASSYPGQGAFEQFF. For the CDR3, the DNA is TGTGCCAGCAGTTATCCGGGACAGGGGGCTTTCGAGCAGTTCTTC.